There are a few counts of the clone carrying this T cell receptor (beta chain). The data were taken from a study of regulatory T cells in long-lasting Graves disease. The time point: newly diagnosed GD, antithyroid drugs for less than 3 months. There was RNA extracted from PBMCs, and the TCR library was made from it. The CDR3 runs to 15 residues. Trimming took 8 bases from V and 0 from J, leaving 13 bases between them. In building TCR beta libraries, iRepertoire HTBI primers were used together with Arm-PCR of CDR3 regions. TCRdb fed the multiplex PCR reads into MiXCR, producing one record per CDR3 protein. The sample has about 560,000 distinct CDR3 sequences, roughly a sixth seen once; the top ten hold 12%. This sample also appeared in a second study, on T cells in Graves' hyperthyroidism and ophthalmopathy. Per that study: Also found in blood were most expanded thyroid clonotypes above 0.001.

The chain employs TRBV12-3 or TRBV12-4 and TRBJ1-4; D gene ambiguous. This TCR was recovered from a man younger than 35 with Graves disease. The sample in question was peripheral blood mononuclear cells (PBMCs), obtained at new diagnosis, from a patient treated with antithyroid drugs. CDR3 DNA: TGTGCCAGCTCCTCGGGCGGGGCAACTAATGAAAAACTGTTTTTT. This encodes CASSSGGATNEKLFF.